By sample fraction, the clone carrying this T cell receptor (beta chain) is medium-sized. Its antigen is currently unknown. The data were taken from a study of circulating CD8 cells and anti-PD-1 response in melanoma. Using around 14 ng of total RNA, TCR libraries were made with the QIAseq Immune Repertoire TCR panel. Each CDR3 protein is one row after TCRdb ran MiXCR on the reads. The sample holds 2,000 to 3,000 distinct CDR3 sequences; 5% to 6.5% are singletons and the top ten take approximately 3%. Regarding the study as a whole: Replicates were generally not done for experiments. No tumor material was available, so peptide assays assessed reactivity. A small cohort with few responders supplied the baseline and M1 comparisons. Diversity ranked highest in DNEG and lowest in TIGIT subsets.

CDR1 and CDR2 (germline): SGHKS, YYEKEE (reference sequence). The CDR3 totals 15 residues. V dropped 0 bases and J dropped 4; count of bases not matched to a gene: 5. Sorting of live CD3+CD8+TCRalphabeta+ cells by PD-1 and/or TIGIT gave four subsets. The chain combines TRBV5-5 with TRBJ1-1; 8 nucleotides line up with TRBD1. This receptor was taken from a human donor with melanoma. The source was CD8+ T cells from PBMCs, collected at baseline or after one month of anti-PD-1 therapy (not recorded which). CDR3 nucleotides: TGTGCCAGCAGCTTGGCCCTCACAGGGGGCACTGAAGCTTTCTTT. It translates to CASSLALTGGTEAFF. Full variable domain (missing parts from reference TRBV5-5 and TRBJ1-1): DAGVTQSPTHLIKTRGQQVTLRCSPISGHKSVSWYQQVLGQGPQFIFQYYEKEERGRGNFPDRFSARQFPNYSSELNVNALLLGDSALYLCASSLALTGGTEAFFGQGTRLTVV.